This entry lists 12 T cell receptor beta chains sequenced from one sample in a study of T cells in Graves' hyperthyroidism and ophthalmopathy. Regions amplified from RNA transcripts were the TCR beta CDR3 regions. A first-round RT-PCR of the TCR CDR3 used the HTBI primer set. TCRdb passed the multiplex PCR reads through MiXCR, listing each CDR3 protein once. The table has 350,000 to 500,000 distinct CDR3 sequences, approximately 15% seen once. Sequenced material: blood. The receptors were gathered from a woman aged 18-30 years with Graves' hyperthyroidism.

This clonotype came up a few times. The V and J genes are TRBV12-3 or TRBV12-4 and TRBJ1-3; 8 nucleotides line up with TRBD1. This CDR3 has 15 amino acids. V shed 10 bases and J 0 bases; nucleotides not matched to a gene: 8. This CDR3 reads CATTTGAVSGNTIYF. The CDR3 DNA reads TGTGCCACCACGACAGGGGCCGTCTCTGGAAACACCATATATTTT.

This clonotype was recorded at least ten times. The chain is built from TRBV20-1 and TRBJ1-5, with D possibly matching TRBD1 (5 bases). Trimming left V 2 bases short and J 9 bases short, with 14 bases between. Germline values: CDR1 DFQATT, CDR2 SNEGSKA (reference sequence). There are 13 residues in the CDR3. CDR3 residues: CSARLDTLGPQHF. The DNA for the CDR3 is TGCAGTGCTAGACTGGACACTCTAGGGCCCCAGCATTTT.

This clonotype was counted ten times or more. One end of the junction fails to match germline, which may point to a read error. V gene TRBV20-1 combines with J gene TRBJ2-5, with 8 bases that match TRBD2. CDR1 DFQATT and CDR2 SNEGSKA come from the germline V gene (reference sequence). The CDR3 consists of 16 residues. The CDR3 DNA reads TGCAGTGCCAGAGATCGGGTCGGGAGGGGGCAAGAGACCCAGTACTTC. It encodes CSARDRVGRGQETQYF.

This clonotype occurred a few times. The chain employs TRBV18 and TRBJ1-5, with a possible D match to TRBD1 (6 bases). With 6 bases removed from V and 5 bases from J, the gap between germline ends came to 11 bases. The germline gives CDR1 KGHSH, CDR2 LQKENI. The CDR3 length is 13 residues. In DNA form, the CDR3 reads TGTGCCAGCTCCATCGCAGGGGATCAGCCCCAGCATTTT. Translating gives CASSIAGDQPQHF.

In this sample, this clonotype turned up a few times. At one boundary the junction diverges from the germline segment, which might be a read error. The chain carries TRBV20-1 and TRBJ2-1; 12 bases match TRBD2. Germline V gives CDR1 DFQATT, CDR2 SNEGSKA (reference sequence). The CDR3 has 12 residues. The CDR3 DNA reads TGCAGTGCTAGACCGACTAGCGGGAGAGCACTCTTC. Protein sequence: CSARPTSGRALF.

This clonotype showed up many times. The DNA of the CDR3 is TGTGCCAGCAGTCACGGGACTAGCGGGAGGGTCTACGAGCAGTACTTC. Encoded protein: CASSHGTSGRVYEQYF. The V and J genes are TRBV6-1 and TRBJ2-7, with 16 bases identical to TRBD2. The CDR3 consists of 16 residues. Germline trimming cut 5 bases from V and 3 bases from J; bases unmatched to any gene: 4. Germline-derived CDR1 and CDR2 are MNHNS and SASEGT.

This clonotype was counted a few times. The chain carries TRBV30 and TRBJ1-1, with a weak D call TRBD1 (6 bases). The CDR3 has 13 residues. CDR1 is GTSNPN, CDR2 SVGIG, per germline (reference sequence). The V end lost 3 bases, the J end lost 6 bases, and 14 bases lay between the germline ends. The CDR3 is CAWRSRGRAEAFF. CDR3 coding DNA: TGTGCCTGGAGATCTCGGGGGCGGGCTGAAGCTTTCTTT.

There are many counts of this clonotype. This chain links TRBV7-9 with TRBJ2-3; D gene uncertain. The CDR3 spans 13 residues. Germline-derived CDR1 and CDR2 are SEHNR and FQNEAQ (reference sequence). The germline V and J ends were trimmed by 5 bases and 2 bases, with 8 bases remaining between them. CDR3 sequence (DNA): TGTGCCAGCAGCCTGGACGCCACAGATACGCAGTATTTT. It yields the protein CASSLDATDTQYF.

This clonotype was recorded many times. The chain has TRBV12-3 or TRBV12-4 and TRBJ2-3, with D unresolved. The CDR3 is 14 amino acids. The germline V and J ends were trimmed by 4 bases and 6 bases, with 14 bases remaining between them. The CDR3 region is CASSSILRVDTQYF. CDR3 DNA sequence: TGTGCCAGCAGTTCGATCCTTCGGGTCGATACGCAGTATTTT.

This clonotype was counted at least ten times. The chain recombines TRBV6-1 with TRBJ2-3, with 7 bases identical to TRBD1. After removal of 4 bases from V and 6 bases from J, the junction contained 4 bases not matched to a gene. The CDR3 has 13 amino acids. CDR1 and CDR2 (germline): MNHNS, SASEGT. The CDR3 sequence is CASSATGKDTQYF. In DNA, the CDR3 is TGTGCCAGCAGTGCGACAGGGAAGGATACGCAGTATTTT.

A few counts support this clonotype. CDR3 sequence reads: CAYYRETQYF. The DNA of the CDR3 is TGTGCCTACTACCGGGAGACCCAGTACTTC. The chain uses TRBV30 and TRBJ2-5, with unresolved D. Between the trimmed V and J ends, which lost 7 bases and 5 bases, there was a span of 8 bases. The CDR3 runs 10 residues. Germline V gene lookup returns CDR1 GTSNPN and CDR2 SVGIG (reference sequence).

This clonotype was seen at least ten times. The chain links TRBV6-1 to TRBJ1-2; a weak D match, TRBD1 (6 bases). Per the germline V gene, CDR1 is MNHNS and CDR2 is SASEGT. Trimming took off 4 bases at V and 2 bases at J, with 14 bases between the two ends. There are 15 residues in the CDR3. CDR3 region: CASSVSIDRNYGYTF. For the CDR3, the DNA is TGTGCCAGCAGTGTCTCTATCGACAGGAACTATGGCTACACCTTC.